The clone carrying this TCR beta chain was found many times. The data are from a study of cytomegalovirus exposure and HLA in healthy donors. Data came from immunoSEQ multiplex PCR; TCRdb stores just in-frame clones and leaves some out. The table shows more than 300,000 clones, with around 86% occurring only once. V lost 5 bases to trimming and J lost 8 bases, with 12 bases between them. This CDR3 spans 13 amino acids. The germline gives CDR1 MNHEY, CDR2 SVGAGI. The V call is TRBV6-5, the J call TRBJ1-4; no firm D call. The specimen sequenced was PBMCs. The source of this sequence is a woman between 18 and 29 years old in good health and CMV-seronegative. The CDR3 coding sequence is TGTGCCAGCAGTGAATCCGAACACGAAAAACTGTTTTTT. Amino acid sequence: CASSESEHEKLFF.